One sample yielded the 9 T cell receptor beta chains listed below, sequenced in a study of blood T cell repertoires in COVID-19. Only in-frame clones appear in the TCRdb table, and some are missing; sequencing was by immunoSEQ multiplex PCR. The data hold 200,000 to 250,000 clones, with approximately 86% observed a single time. Sequenced: PBMCs or T cells enriched from blood (not recorded which). These receptors were taken from a woman aged 30 to 39 with acute COVID-19.

The sample holds one count of this clone. The V and J genes are TRBV7-3 and TRBJ2-7; 9 nucleotides line up with TRBD1. CDR3 size: 12 residues. The germline V gene has CDR1 SGHTA and CDR2 FQGTGA. V shed 5 bases and J 8 bases; nucleotides not matched to a gene: 4. CDR3 region: CASSRTGGQQYF. The CDR3 DNA sequence: TGTGCCAGCAGCCGCACAGGGGGCCAGCAGTACTTC.

The chain couples TRBV23-1 to TRBJ1-1; 7 nucleotides align to TRBD1. TRBV23-1 is an ORF for which the function is uncertain. V lost 6 bases and J lost 4; bases outside the gene matches: 8. The CDR3 is 14 amino acids. Here the CDR3 reads CASSRGKKGTEAFF. The CDR3 nucleotides read TGCGCCAGCAGCAGGGGGAAGAAGGGCACTGAAGCTTTCTTT.

This chain joins TRBV25-1 and TRBJ1-4; TRBD1 is a possible D gene (6 bases). Germline CDR1 is MGHDK and CDR2 is SYGVNS. V was cut by 6 bases and J by 1 base, with 12 bases left in between. The CDR3 runs 15 residues. This CDR3 is CASRATGLTNEKLFF. The CDR3 DNA sequence: TGTGCCAGCAGAGCTACAGGGTTAACTAATGAAAAACTGTTTTTT.

V gene TRBV29-1 combines with J gene TRBJ2-1; 8 positions match TRBD1. The germline V gene encodes CDR1 SQVTM and CDR2 ANQGSEA. Germline trimming cut 5 bases from V and 10 bases from J; bases unmatched to any gene: 7. The CDR3 is made up of 12 amino acids. CDR3 nucleotide sequence: TGCAGCGTTTCGTTAAGGACAGGGGAGCAGTTCTTC. Its translation is CSVSLRTGEQFF.

The chain carries TRBV10-3 and TRBJ2-3, with 12 bases that match TRBD2. V lost 0 bases, J lost 4 bases, and 8 bases stayed unmatched. The CDR3 is made up of 18 amino acids. Germline V CDR1 and CDR2: ENHRY, SYGVKD. The CDR3 region is CAISESRASGREPDTQYF. The CDR3 DNA reads as TGTGCCATCAGTGAGTCGCGTGCTAGCGGGAGGGAACCAGATACGCAGTATTTT.

The V call is TRBV15, the J call TRBJ2-7; weak D call: TRBD2 (6 bases). V gave up 1 base and J gave up 3 bases, with 10 bases separating them. This CDR3 is 14 amino acids long. The germline gives CDR1 LNHNV, CDR2 YYDKDF (reference sequence). Here the CDR3 DNA reads TGTGCCACCAGCAGAGGGGGGGTAGGCTACGAGCAGTACTTC. It yields the protein CATSRGGVGYEQYF.

V and J are TRBV5-1 and TRBJ2-7, with 9 bases lining up with TRBD1. V was clipped by 3 bases and J by 6 bases; unmatched bases: 4. The V gene's germline CDR1 is SGHRS and CDR2 YFSETQ. This CDR3 has 13 amino acids. The DNA of the CDR3 is TGCGCCAGCAGCTCCGGGACAGGGTTCGAGCAGTACTTC. Protein: CASSSGTGFEQYF.

The chain uses TRBV28 and TRBJ1-1; 7 nucleotides line up with TRBD1. Germline CDR1 is MDHEN and CDR2 is SYDVKM. CDR3 length equals 12 residues. V dropped 5 bases and J dropped 11; count of bases not matched to a gene: 8. CDR3 sequence: CASSRDRLPAFF. The CDR3 nucleotides read TGTGCCAGCAGTCGGGACAGATTGCCTGCTTTCTTT.

The chain uses TRBV12-3 or TRBV12-4 and TRBJ1-6, with a weak D call TRBD1 (6 bases). The CDR3 consists of 13 residues. V was pared by 6 bases and J by 8 bases, with 11 bases between. The CDR3 is CASSQKGDSPLHF. The DNA for the CDR3 is TGTGCCAGCAGCCAAAAGGGGGATTCACCCCTCCACTTT.